This TCR beta chain originates from a study of cytomegalovirus exposure and HLA in healthy donors. The trim removed 3 bases at V and 6 bases at J, leaving 18 bases unmatched. CDR3 length: 20 amino acids. The germline gives CDR1 SGHDN, CDR2 FVKESK. PCR primers comprised 60 Vbeta and 13 Jbeta primers. Some clones are missing from TCRdb's copy, which holds only in-frame ones; the method was immunoSEQ multiplex PCR. The sample records around 130,000 clones, roughly 82% being singletons. In the case of this clone: Its antigen remains unidentified.

Overall study results and limits: The productive fraction for most TCR beta V segments was about 87% or about 30% in an earlier analysis. Investigators reported 164 TCR beta chains as tied to cytomegalovirus.

Sample: PBMCs. This sequence was found in a male donor in good health and CMV-seropositive. The V gene is TRBV14, the J gene TRBJ1-6, with 9 bases matching TRBD1. This CDR3 is CASSHASFRTGALTNSPLHF. CDR3 nucleotide sequence: TGTGCCAGCAGCCATGCATCATTTCGGACAGGGGCACTAACTAATTCACCCCTCCACTTT.